This T cell receptor (beta chain) comes out of a study of T cell repertoires in cytomegalovirus infection. Background on the study: Well-studied HLA-B-restricted epitopes and recently identified HLA-C-restricted epitopes of CMV were both used in the study. Whole-study results and caveats: People with CMV and the relevant HLA were identified by cumulative public TCR beta family frequency. It was HLA-C-restricted CMV-specific TCR beta clonotypes that dominated the response ex vivo.

Via MiXCR, TCRdb re-called the reads, giving one row per CDR3 protein. The table lists approximately 730,000 distinct CDR3 sequences, around a third of them singletons. The CDR3 covers 13 residues. The germline CDR1 and CDR2 sequences are SQVTM and ANQGSEA. V dropped 6 bases and J dropped 6 bases, with 18 bases sitting between them. On this clonotype: Its antigen is currently unknown.

This TCR was sampled from a human donor in good health (CMV status not recorded). Some clones in this sample may be carry-over from other donors' samples. Sequenced material: cultured PBMCs, taken from culture after CMV antigen stimulation. The genes are TRBV29-1 and TRBJ2-7; D is unclear. CDR3 nucleotides: TGCAGCGTGACCCCAACCATTGCTCCCGAGCAGTACTTC. It codes for CSVTPTIAPEQYF.